This T cell receptor (beta chain) derives from a study of identical twins. With 4 bases removed from V and 4 bases from J, the gap between germline ends came to 14 bases. Germline V gene data show CDR1 as MDHEN and CDR2 as SYDVKM. The CDR3 contains 14 residues. Findings and limits, study-wide: Weaker excess sharing between twins was seen in beta out-of-frame sequences. The study reached conclusions through statistical analysis that was cross-sectional, not following the same donors. There was more out-of-frame TCR alpha sharing in monozygotic twins than models estimated.

Worth noting for this clonotype: Its antigen is unidentified.

MiXCR was run by TCRdb on the 5' RACE reads, yielding one entry per CDR3 protein. This table has about 280,000 distinct CDR3 sequences, approximately 8% appearing once. The sample also formed part of further work on yellow fever vaccine responses in identical twins.

Material for sequencing was memory (CD45RO+) T cells sorted from blood. This clonotype originated in a woman between 18 and 30 years old in good health. This sequence joins TRBV28 and TRBJ2-7; D might be TRBD1 (5 bases). The CDR3 DNA follows: TGTGCCAGCAGTTCCCCCCTGACAGAATACGAGCAGTACTTC. Translated, it gives CASSSPLTEYEQYF.